Below are 7 T cell receptor beta chains sequenced from a single sample in a study of breast tumors, draining lymph nodes, adjacent tissues. Breast cancer patients provided tissue from their axillary draining lymph nodes. One entry per CDR3 protein, called by TCRdb with MiXCR from the multiplex PCR reads. This table has approximately 190,000 distinct CDR3 sequences, 30% to 40% appearing once. Source material: axillary lymph node tissue. Receptor source: a female donor with breast cancer. Some clones in this sample may be carry-over from other donors' samples.

This clonotype was counted ten times or more. The chain combines TRBV2 with TRBJ1-2; D not resolved. The CDR3 runs to 13 residues. The germline CDR1 and CDR2 sequences are SNHLY and FYNNEI. Trimming pared 7 bases from V and 2 bases from J, leaving 11 bases between. CDR3 residues: CASTSGYNYGYTF. CDR3 in DNA: TGTGCCAGCACCTCGGGATACAACTATGGCTACACCTTC. Full variable domain (rest looked up from reference TRBV2 and TRBJ1-2): EPEVTQTPSHQVTQMGQEVILRCVPISNHLYFYWYRQILGQKVEFLVSFYNNEISEKSEIFDDQFSVERPDGSNFTLKIRSTKLEDSAMYFCASTSGYNYGYTFGSGTRLTVV.

This clonotype has at least ten counts. The chain uses TRBV30 and TRBJ1-4, with 7 bases identical to TRBD1. Losses at the gene ends were 5 bases for V and 5 bases for J; bases not matched to a gene: 5. The length of the CDR3 is 13 residues. Germline lookup yields CDR1 GTSNPN and CDR2 SVGIG (reference sequence). The CDR3 loop reads CAWAGGGNEKLFF. CDR3 nucleotide sequence: TGTGCCTGGGCAGGGGGAGGGAATGAAAAACTGTTTTTT.

This clonotype was seen repeatedly, ten times or more. The chain joins TRBV11-3 to TRBJ2-3; TRBD2 aligns across 7 bases. Germline V gene sequence: CDR1 SGHNT, CDR2 YENEEA. The CDR3 length is 15 residues. Trimming removed 1 base from V and 1 base from J; junction bases left unmatched: 2. The CDR3 nucleotides are TGTGCCAGCAGCTTAGCTAGCGGAGGCACAGATACGCAGTATTTT. It is translated as CASSLASGGTDTQYF.

At least ten counts were recorded for this clonotype. This chain joins TRBV27 and TRBJ1-6; a possible D gene is TRBD1 (6 bases). CDR3 length: 16 residues. CDR1 and CDR2 from the germline V gene are MNHEY and SMNVEV (reference sequence). V dropped 2 bases and J dropped 7 bases, with 15 bases sitting between them. The CDR3 loop is CASSLPRTVGNSPLHF. The CDR3 nucleotides read TGTGCCAGCAGTTTACCCAGGACAGTCGGGAATTCACCCCTCCACTTT.

This clonotype occurred many times. This sequence joins TRBV5-1 and TRBJ2-7, with TRBD2 matching 9 bases. CDR1 and CDR2 from the germline V gene are SGHRS and YFSETQ. This CDR3 has 14 amino acids. Unmatched junction bases numbered 4, after V lost 4 bases and J lost 2 bases. The CDR3 DNA reads TGCGCCAGCAGCCTAGGCGGGAGGGCCTACGAGCAGTACTTC. Its protein product is CASSLGGRAYEQYF.

This clonotype was counted between two and nine times. The chain joins TRBV18 to TRBJ2-1; the match to TRBD2 covers 9 bases. CDR1 and CDR2 (germline): KGHSH, LQKENI. This CDR3 has 15 residues. Trimming removed 3 bases from V and 9 bases from J; junction bases left unmatched: 9. DNA for the CDR3: TGTGCCAGCTCACCCGCTAGCGGGGCAGGGGCTGAGCAGTTCTTC. Residues: CASSPASGAGAEQFF.

Comments on this clonotype: Sequence at one end of the junction differs from germline and may be a read error. J is TRBJ1-3 and V is TRBV5-1; D is undetermined. In germline, CDR1 is SGHRS, CDR2 YFSETQ. This CDR3 is 14 amino acids long. The CDR3 here is CASSLWASGSTIYF. DNA of the CDR3: TGCGCCAGCAGCTTGTGGGCTAGCGGAAGCACCATATATTTT.